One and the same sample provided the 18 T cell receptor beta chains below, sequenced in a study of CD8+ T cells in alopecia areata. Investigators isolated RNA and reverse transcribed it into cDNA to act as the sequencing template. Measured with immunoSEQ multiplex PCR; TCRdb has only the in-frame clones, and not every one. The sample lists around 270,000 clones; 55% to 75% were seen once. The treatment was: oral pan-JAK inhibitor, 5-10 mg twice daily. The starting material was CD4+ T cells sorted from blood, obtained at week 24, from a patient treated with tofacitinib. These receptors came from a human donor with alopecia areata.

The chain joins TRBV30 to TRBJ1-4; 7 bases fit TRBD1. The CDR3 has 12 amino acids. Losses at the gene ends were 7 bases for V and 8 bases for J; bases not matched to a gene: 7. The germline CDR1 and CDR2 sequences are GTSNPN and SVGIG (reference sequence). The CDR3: CALGLGGEKLFF. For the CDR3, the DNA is TGTGCCTTGGGTCTAGGGGGCGAAAAACTGTTTTTT.

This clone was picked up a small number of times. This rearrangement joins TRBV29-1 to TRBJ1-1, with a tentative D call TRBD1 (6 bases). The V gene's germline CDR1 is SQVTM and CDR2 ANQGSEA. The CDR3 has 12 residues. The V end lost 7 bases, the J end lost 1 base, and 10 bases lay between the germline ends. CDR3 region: CSAGQRNTEAFF. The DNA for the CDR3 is TGCAGCGCCGGACAGAGGAACACTGAAGCTTTCTTT.

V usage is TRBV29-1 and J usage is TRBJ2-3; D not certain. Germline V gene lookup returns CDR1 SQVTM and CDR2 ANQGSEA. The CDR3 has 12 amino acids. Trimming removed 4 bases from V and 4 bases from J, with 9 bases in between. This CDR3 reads CSVVSGADTQYF. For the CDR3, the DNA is TGCAGCGTTGTTTCCGGAGCAGATACGCAGTATTTT.

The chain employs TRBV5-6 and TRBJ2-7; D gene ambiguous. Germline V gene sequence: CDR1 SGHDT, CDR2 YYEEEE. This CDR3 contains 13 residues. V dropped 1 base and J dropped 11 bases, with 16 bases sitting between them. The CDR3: CASSLQDGPGKYF. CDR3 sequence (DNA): TGTGCCAGCAGCTTGCAGGACGGCCCGGGCAAGTACTTC.

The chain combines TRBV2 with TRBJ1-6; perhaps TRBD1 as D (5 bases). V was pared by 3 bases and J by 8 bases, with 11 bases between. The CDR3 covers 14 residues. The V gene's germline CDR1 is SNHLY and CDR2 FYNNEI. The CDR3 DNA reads TGTGCCAGCAGTGACAGGGCGGGGGATTCACCCCTCCACTTT. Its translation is CASSDRAGDSPLHF.

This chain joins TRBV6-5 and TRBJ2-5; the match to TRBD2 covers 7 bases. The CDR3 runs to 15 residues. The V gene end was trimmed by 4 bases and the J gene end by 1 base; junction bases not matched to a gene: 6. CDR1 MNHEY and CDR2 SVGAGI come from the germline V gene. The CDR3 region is CASSFSGLTQETQYF. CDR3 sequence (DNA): TGTGCCAGCAGTTTTTCGGGACTAACCCAAGAGACCCAGTACTTC.

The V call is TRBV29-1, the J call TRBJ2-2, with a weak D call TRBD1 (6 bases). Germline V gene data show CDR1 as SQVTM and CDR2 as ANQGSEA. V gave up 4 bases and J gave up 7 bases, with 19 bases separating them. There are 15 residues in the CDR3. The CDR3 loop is CSVGRLVGGRGELFF. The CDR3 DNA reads TGCAGCGTTGGACGGCTAGTAGGGGGACGCGGGGAGCTGTTTTTT.

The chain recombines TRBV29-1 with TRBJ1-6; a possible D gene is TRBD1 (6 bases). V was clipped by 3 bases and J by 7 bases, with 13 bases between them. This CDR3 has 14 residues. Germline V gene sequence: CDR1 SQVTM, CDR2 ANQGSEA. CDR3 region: CSVEAGGENSPLHF. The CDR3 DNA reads TGCAGCGTTGAGGCGGGGGGCGAAAATTCACCCCTCCACTTT.

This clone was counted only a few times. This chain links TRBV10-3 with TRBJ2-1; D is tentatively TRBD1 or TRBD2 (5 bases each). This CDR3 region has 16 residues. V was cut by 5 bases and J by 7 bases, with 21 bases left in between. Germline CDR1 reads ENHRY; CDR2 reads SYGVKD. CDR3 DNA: TGTGCCATCAGTAGCACCGGGACGACGAATGGGAATGAGCAGTTCTTC. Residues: CAISSTGTTNGNEQFF.

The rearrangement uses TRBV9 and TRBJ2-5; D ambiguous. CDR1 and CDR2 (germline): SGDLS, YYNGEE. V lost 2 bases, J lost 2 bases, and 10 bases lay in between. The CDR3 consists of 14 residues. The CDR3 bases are TGTGCCAGCAGCGTTCGGCCGAGACAAGAGACCCAGTACTTC. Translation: CASSVRPRQETQYF.

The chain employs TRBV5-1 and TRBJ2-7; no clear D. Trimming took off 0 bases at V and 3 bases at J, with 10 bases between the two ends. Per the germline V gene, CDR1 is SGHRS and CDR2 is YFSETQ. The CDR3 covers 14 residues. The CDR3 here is CASSLGQVVYEQYF. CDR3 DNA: TGCGCCAGCAGCTTGGGGCAGGTGGTCTACGAGCAGTACTTC.

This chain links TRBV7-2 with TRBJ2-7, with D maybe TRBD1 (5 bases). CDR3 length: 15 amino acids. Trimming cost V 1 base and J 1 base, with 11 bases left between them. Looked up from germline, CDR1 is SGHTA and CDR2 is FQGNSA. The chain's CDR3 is CASSLVGHGSYEQYF. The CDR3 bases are TGTGCCAGCAGCTTAGTCGGACATGGTTCCTACGAGCAGTACTTC.

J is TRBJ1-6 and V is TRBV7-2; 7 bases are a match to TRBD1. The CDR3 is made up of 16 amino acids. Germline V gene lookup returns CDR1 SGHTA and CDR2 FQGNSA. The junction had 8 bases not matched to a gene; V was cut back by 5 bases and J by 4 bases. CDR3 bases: TGTGCCAGCAGCCCACGGGACAGCATTTATAATTCACCCCTCCACTTT. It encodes CASSPRDSIYNSPLHF.

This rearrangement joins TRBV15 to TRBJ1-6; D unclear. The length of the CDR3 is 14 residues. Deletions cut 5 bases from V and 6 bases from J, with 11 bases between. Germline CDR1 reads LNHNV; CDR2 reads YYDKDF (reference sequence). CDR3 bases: TGTGCCACCAGCCACGACTGGAGTAATTCACCCCTCCACTTT. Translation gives CATSHDWSNSPLHF.

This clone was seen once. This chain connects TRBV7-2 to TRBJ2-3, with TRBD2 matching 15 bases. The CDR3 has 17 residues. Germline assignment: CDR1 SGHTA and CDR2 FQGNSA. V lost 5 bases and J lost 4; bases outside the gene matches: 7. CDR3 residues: CASSEGLAGGPADTQYF. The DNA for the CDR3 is TGTGCCAGCAGCGAGGGACTAGCGGGGGGCCCCGCAGATACGCAGTATTTT.

The CDR3 spells CASSFQGLYYGYTF. CDR3 DNA sequence: TGTGCCAGCAGCTTTCAGGGGCTTTACTATGGCTACACCTTC. The rearrangement links TRBV5-5 to TRBJ1-2; a possible D gene is TRBD1 (6 bases). The CDR3 consists of 14 residues. CDR1 is SGHKS, CDR2 YYEKEE, per germline (reference sequence). V lost 2 bases, J lost 3 bases, and 11 bases lay in between.

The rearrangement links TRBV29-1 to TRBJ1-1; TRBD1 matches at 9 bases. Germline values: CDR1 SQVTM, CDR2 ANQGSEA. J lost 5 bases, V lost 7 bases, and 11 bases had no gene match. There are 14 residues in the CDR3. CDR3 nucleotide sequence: TGCAGCGCCGCAGCCGGGACAGGGAGAACTGAAGCTTTCTTT. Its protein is CSAAAGTGRTEAFF.

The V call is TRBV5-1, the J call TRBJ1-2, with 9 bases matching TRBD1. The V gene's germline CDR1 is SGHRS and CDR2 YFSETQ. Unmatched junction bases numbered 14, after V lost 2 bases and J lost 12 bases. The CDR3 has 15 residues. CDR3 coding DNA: TGCGCCAGCAGCTTCTCACAGGGGGCGCGGGAGAATAACACCTTC. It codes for CASSFSQGARENNTF. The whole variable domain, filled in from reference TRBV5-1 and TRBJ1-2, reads KAGVTQTPRYLIKTRGQQVTLSCSPISGHRSVSWYQQTPGQGLQFLFEYFSETQRNKGNFPGRFSGRQFSNSRSEMNVSTLELGDSALYLCASSFSQGARENNTFGSGTRLTVV.